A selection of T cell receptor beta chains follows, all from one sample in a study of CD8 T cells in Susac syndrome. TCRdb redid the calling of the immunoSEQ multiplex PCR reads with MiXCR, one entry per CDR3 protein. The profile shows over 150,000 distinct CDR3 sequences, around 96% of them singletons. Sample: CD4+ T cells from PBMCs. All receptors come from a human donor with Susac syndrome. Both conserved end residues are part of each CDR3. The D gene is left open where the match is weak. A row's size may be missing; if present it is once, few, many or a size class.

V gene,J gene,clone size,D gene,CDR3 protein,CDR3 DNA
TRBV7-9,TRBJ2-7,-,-,CASSSQGGTGGEQYF,TGTGCCAGCAGCTCTCAAGGGGGGACCGGGGGAGAGCAGTACTTC
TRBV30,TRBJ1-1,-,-,CAWTLQAGYTEAFF,TGTGCCTGGACCCTTCAAGCAGGCTACACTGAAGCTTTCTTT
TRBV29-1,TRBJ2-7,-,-,CSGLDAVGRGYEQYF,TGCAGCGGCCTGGACGCGGTGGGCAGGGGATACGAGCAGTACTTC
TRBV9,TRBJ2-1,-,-,CASSVGSYNEQFF,TGTGCCAGCAGCGTAGGCTCCTACAATGAGCAGTTCTTC
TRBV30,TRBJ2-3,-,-,CAWKSSTDTQYF,TGTGCCTGGAAATCCAGCACAGATACGCAGTATTTT
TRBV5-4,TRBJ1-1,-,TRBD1,CASSEQGWTAEAFF,TGTGCCAGCAGCGAACAGGGGTGGACAGCTGAAGCTTTCTTT
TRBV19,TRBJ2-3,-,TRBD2,CASGLAGEGNTQYF,TGTGCCAGCGGACTAGCGGGAGAGGGAAATACGCAGTATTTT
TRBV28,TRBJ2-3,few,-,CASSQLRTDTQYF,TGTGCCAGCAGTCAATTGCGAACAGATACGCAGTATTTT
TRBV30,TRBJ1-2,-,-,CASSMANYGYTF,TGTGCCTCCTCCATGGCAAACTATGGCTACACCTTC
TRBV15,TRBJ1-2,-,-,CATSAGGQFYGYTF,TGTGCCACCAGCGCCGGCGGACAGTTCTATGGCTACACCTTC
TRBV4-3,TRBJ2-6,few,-,CASSQGFGANVLTF,TGCGCCAGCAGTCAGGGGTTTGGGGCCAACGTCCTGACTTTC
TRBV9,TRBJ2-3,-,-,CASSVLADTQYF,TGTGCCAGCAGCGTTTTGGCGGATACGCAGTATTTT
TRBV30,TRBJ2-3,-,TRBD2,CAWSPSGGNTQYF,TGTGCCTGGAGCCCTAGCGGGGGAAATACGCAGTATTTT
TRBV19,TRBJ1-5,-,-,CASSQSSGTPNQPQHF,TGTGCCAGTAGTCAAAGCTCCGGGACACCAAATCAGCCCCAGCATTTT
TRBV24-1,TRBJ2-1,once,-,CATSDSMHSSYNEQFF,TGTGCCACCAGTGATTCTATGCATAGCTCCTACAATGAGCAGTTCTTC
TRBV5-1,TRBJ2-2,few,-,CASSFSTGELFF,TGCGCCAGCAGCTTTTCGACCGGGGAGCTGTTTTTT
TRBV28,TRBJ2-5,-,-,CASSFRGTQYF,TGTGCCAGCAGTTTTCGGGGGACCCAGTACTTC
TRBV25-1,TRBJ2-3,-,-,CASSRRGGVADTQYF,TGTGCCAGCAGTCGCCGGGGCGGGGTGGCAGATACGCAGTATTTT
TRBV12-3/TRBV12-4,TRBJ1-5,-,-,CASSLTDPGLNQPQHF,TGTGCCAGCAGTCTAACAGACCCGGGGCTTAATCAGCCCCAGCATTTT
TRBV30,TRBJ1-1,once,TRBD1,CAWDRGGGSEAFF,TGTGCCTGGGACAGGGGCGGGGGATCTGAAGCTTTCTTT
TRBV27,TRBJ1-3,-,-,CASSEGNTIYF,TGTGCCAGCTCGGAAGGAAACACCATATATTTT
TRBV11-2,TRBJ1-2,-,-,CASSLDRRGGYTF,TGTGCCAGCAGCTTAGATAGGCGGGGCGGCTACACCTTC
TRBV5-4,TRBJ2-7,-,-,CASSSPSGPGTYEQYF,TGTGCCAGCAGCTCACCGTCGGGGCCTGGAACCTACGAGCAGTACTTC
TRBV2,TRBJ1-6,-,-,CASSVVGSPLHF,TGTGCCAGCAGTGTCGTGGGTTCACCCCTCCACTTT
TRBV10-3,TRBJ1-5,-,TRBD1,CAISEGTGGRNNQPQHF,TGTGCCATCAGTGAAGGGACAGGGGGAAGGAACAATCAGCCCCAGCATTTT
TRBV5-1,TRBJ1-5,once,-,CASSLGGDNSNQPQHF,TGCGCCAGCAGCTTGGGGGGAGACAATAGCAATCAGCCCCAGCATTTT
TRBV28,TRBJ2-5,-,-,CASTLGSGPQETQYF,TGTGCCAGCACCCTAGGGTCAGGCCCCCAAGAGACCCAGTACTTC
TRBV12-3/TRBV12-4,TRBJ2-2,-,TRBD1,CASSVDRRTGELFF,TGTGCCAGCAGTGTGGACAGGCGGACCGGGGAGCTGTTTTTT
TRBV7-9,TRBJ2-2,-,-,CASSLFVPLAGELFF,TGTGCCAGCAGCTTATTCGTCCCATTGGCCGGGGAGCTGTTTTTT
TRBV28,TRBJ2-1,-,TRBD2,CASSYELAQRNEQFF,TGTGCCAGCAGTTATGAACTAGCGCAAAGGAATGAGCAGTTCTTC
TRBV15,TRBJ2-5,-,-,CATSRDLGAPETQYF,TGTGCCACCAGCAGAGATCTGGGGGCCCCAGAGACCCAGTACTTC
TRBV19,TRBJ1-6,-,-,CASSLTEHSPLHF,TGTGCCAGTAGTTTAACGGAGCATTCACCCCTCCACTTT
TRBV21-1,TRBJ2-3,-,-,CASSKGHRRPNDGYTDTQYF,TGTGCCAGCAGCAAAGGCCACAGAAGACCCAACGATGGATACACAGATACGCAGTATTTT
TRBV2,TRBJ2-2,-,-,CASSEVVTGELFF,TGTGCCAGCAGTGAAGTCGTCACCGGGGAGCTGTTTTTT
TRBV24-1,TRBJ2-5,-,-,CATSDPSQGVETQYF,TGTGCCACCAGTGATCCCTCGCAGGGAGTAGAGACCCAGTACTTC
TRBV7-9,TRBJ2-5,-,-,CASSLGDPGETQYF,TGTGCCAGCAGCCTGGGGGACCCGGGGGAGACCCAGTACTTC
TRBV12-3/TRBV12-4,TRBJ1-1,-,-,CASSKTVNTEAFF,TGTGCCAGCAGTAAAACAGTGAACACTGAAGCTTTCTTT